These 23 T cell receptor beta chains were sequenced from one sample in a study of lymphopenia after photon versus proton radiotherapy. Data came from immunoSEQ multiplex PCR; TCRdb stores just in-frame clones and leaves some out. The table has around 70,000 clones, around 90% seen once. The sample in question was peripheral blood, obtained from a patient treated with photon-based radiotherapy. The receptors were sampled from a woman aged 65 to 85 with pancreatic cancer.

This clone has more than one count but fewer than ten. The V and J genes are TRBV18 and TRBJ1-2; no firm D call. Germline V gene sequence: CDR1 KGHSH, CDR2 LQKENI. V lost 1 base and J lost 0, with 9 bases in between. The CDR3 runs to 15 residues. The CDR3 DNA reads TGTGCCAGCTCACCACAGACGGAAGCTAACTATGGCTACACCTTC. As protein: CASSPQTEANYGYTF.

The V gene is TRBV11-2, the J gene TRBJ2-7, with a tentative D call TRBD1 (6 bases). This CDR3 spans 16 amino acids. Trimming shortened V by 5 bases and J by 2 bases, and 19 bases separated the two germline ends. The germline CDR1 and CDR2 sequences are SGHAT and FQNNGV. Here the CDR3 DNA reads TGTGCCAGCAGCAAGATACAGGGCCTAGTCCCCTACGAGCAGTACTTC. Amino acids: CASSKIQGLVPYEQYF.

V is TRBV10-3 and J is TRBJ2-3; D call uncertain. The length of the CDR3 is 13 residues. Trimming stripped 6 bases from V and 0 bases from J, with 7 bases between. CDR1 is ENHRY and CDR2 is SYGVKD in the germline V gene. CDR3 protein: CAIRDSSTDTQYF. The CDR3, as DNA: TGTGCCATCAGAGACTCTAGCACAGATACGCAGTATTTT.

This chain joins TRBV7-8 and TRBJ1-2, with a possible D match to TRBD1 (6 bases). The germline CDR1 and CDR2 sequences are SGHVS and FQNEAQ. The V gene lost 3 bases and the J gene lost 4 bases, with 12 bases spanning the gap. CDR3 size: 14 residues. CDR3 coding DNA: TGTGCCAGCAGCTTCAGGCAGGGGATCTATGGCTACACCTTC. It encodes CASSFRQGIYGYTF.

The chain is built from TRBV5-1 and TRBJ2-2; 7 nucleotides align to TRBD1. Germline assignment: CDR1 SGHRS and CDR2 YFSETQ. V was pared by 7 bases and J by 1 base, with 1 base of the junction left unmatched. This CDR3 comprises 13 residues. For the CDR3, the DNA is TGCGCCAGCTGGACAGGGAACACCGGGGAGCTGTTTTTT. As protein: CASWTGNTGELFF.

The V call is TRBV5-6, the J call TRBJ2-7, with D possibly being TRBD1 (6 bases). Per germline, CDR1 SGHDT and CDR2 YYEEEE. The CDR3 runs 15 residues. V lost 0 bases, J lost 3 bases, and 13 bases lay in between. DNA of the CDR3: TGTGCCAGCAGCTTGGGACCAGGGGCCATCTACGAGCAGTACTTC. It translates to CASSLGPGAIYEQYF. Looking up the rest from reference TRBV5-6 and TRBJ2-7 gives the full variable domain: DAGVTQSPTHLIKTRGQQVTLRCSPKSGHDTVSWYQQALGQGPQFIFQYYEEEERQRGNFPDRFSGHQFPNYSSELNVNALLLGDSALYLCASSLGPGAIYEQYFGPGTRLTVT.

The chain recombines TRBV25-1 with TRBJ1-2; D uncertain. V gave up 1 base and J gave up 4 bases, with 10 bases separating them. Germline CDR1 MGHDK, CDR2 SYGVNS. The CDR3 runs to 14 residues. The CDR3 coding sequence is TGTGCCAGCAGTGAATTAAGGGAGGGCTATGGCTACACCTTC. This translates into CASSELREGYGYTF.

The genes are TRBV2 and TRBJ2-7, with 9 bases identical to TRBD1. Losses at the gene ends were 6 bases for V and 0 bases for J; bases not matched to a gene: 9. Germline assignment: CDR1 SNHLY and CDR2 FYNNEI. There are 16 residues in the CDR3. CDR3 sequence reads: CASRTHDRGFSYEQYF. The CDR3 nucleotides read TGTGCCAGCAGGACCCATGACAGGGGGTTCTCCTACGAGCAGTACTTC.

The chain employs TRBV25-1 and TRBJ2-7; D remains unclear. The CDR3 is 12 amino acids. CDR1 and CDR2 (germline): MGHDK, SYGVNS. Trimming stripped 0 bases from V and 6 bases from J, with 6 bases between. In nucleotides, the CDR3 is TGTGCCAGCAGTGAATATGGCCGCGAGCAGTACTTC. Its protein product is CASSEYGREQYF.

The chain recombines TRBV7-2 with TRBJ1-1, with D possibly matching TRBD1 (6 bases). The CDR3 runs to 18 residues. The germline V gene encodes CDR1 SGHTA and CDR2 FQGNSA. The V end was cut by 5 bases, the J end by 3 bases, with 25 bases between. CDR3 in amino acids: CASSTVSRGTSMDTEAFF. In DNA form, the CDR3 reads TGTGCCAGCAGCACGGTCTCCCGAGGGACAAGTATGGACACTGAAGCTTTCTTT.

The chain is built from TRBV4-1 and TRBJ2-3; TRBD2 aligns across 12 bases. Germline lookup yields CDR1 MGHRA and CDR2 YSYEKL. Unmatched junction bases numbered 5, after V lost 0 bases and J lost 4 bases. This CDR3 region has 17 residues. The CDR3 bases are TGCGCCAGCAGCCAAGATGCTAGCGGGAGGGCCGCAGATACGCAGTATTTT. Translating gives CASSQDASGRAADTQYF.

This sequence joins TRBV28 and TRBJ1-2; 8 bases fit TRBD1. Unmatched junction bases numbered 5, after V lost 8 bases and J lost 6 bases. Germline CDR1 MDHEN, CDR2 SYDVKM. The CDR3 totals 12 residues. CDR3 nucleotide sequence: TGTGCCAGCCAAGGACAGGGCGATGGCTACACCTTC. This sequence encodes CASQGQGDGYTF.

To note about this clone: The CDR3 end shows no conserved phenylalanine or tryptophan, and so a read error is likely. Because the CDR3's place on the DNA is in doubt, the DNA is left out and the CDR3 is given as listed by TCRdb. The genes are TRBV29-1 and TRBJ1-1; TRBD1, the table's D call, lacks a check against the DNA. Germline loops: CDR1 SQVTM, CDR2 ANQGSEA. 11 amino acids form the CDR3, both terminal residues included. The CDR3: CSVEETGGAFL.

The V gene is TRBV5-4, the J gene TRBJ2-3; the D call may be TRBD1 or TRBD2 (5 bases each). Trimming removed 4 bases at V and 4 bases at J, with 16 bases between. This CDR3 comprises 15 residues. Germline-derived CDR1 and CDR2 are SGHNT and YYREEE (reference sequence). CDR3 in DNA: TGTGCCAGCAGCCCCGTGTCCCGGGGCCCAGATACGCAGTATTTT. Translation gives CASSPVSRGPDTQYF.

The chain carries TRBV9 and TRBJ1-3; no definite D call. This CDR3 has 13 amino acids. The ends were cut back, 2 bases at V and 3 bases at J, with 6 bases in the middle. Germline V CDR1 and CDR2: SGDLS, YYNGEE. In DNA form, the CDR3 reads TGTGCCAGCAGCGTTGGTTTTGGAAACACCATATATTTT. It specifies CASSVGFGNTIYF.

J is TRBJ1-4 and V is TRBV18; D is undetermined. V was trimmed by 3 bases and J by 4 bases, leaving 12 bases between them. Per germline, CDR1 KGHSH and CDR2 LQKENI. The CDR3 runs to 15 residues. The CDR3 reads CASSPPGRDNEKLFF. The CDR3 DNA follows: TGTGCCAGCTCACCCCCCGGGAGGGATAATGAAAAACTGTTTTTT.

This rearrangement joins TRBV30 to TRBJ2-3, with 7 nucleotides matching TRBD1. CDR1 and CDR2 from the germline V gene are GTSNPN and SVGIG (reference sequence). The CDR3 has 15 amino acids. V shed 2 bases, J shed 1 base, and the junction held 6 bases outside the gene matches. CDR3 sequence: CAWSKLDRGTDTQYF. The CDR3 DNA is TGTGCCTGGAGTAAACTTGACAGGGGCACAGATACGCAGTATTTT.

The rearrangement joins TRBV23-1 to TRBJ2-3; 11 bases fit TRBD1. TRBV23-1 is placed among ORFs of uncertain function. With V trimmed by 0 bases and J by 6 bases, 5 bases remained unmatched. The CDR3 loop spans 16 amino acids. CDR3 region: CASSQSTGTGGDTQYF. The DNA of the CDR3 is TGCGCCAGCAGTCAATCCACAGGGACAGGGGGGGATACGCAGTATTTT.

This sequence joins TRBV5-1 and TRBJ2-3; no clear D gene. This CDR3 comprises 15 residues. From germline, CDR1 is SGHRS and CDR2 YFSETQ. Deletions cut 4 bases from V and 6 bases from J, with 18 bases between. The CDR3 region has the DNA TGCGCCAGCAGCCCCCCGTTATCATTGGGGGATACGCAGTATTTT. Encoded protein: CASSPPLSLGDTQYF.

The chain is built from TRBV21-1 and TRBJ2-1; TRBD2 was called by the table and not checked on the DNA. TRBV21-1 is assigned pseudogene status. The CDR3 loop spans 13 amino acids. CDR3 region: CASSKAREEEQFF. CDR3 DNA sequence: TGTGCCAGCAGCAAAGCGCGGGAGGAGGAGCAGTTCTTC.

The genes are TRBV2 and TRBJ2-2, with D unclear. Germline V gene data show CDR1 as SNHLY and CDR2 as FYNNEI. V lost 3 bases and J lost 7, with 3 bases in between. This CDR3 has 11 residues. CDR3 protein: CASSEGGELFF. The DNA for the CDR3 is TGTGCCAGCAGTGAGGGCGGGGAGCTGTTTTTT.

The count of this clone is one. The rearrangement uses TRBV14 and TRBJ2-5, with D uncertain. Trimming cost V 5 bases and J 4 bases, with 8 bases left between them. The CDR3 has 12 residues. Germline assignment: CDR1 SGHDN and CDR2 FVKESK. This CDR3 reads CASSRRRETQYF. The CDR3 coding sequence is TGTGCCAGCAGCAGACGGCGAGAGACCCAGTACTTC.

The V and J genes are TRBV20-1 and TRBJ2-7; D is unclear. The germline V and J ends were trimmed by 6 bases and 4 bases, with 10 bases remaining between them. CDR1 and CDR2 from the germline V gene are DFQATT and SNEGSKA (reference sequence). The CDR3 covers 11 residues. In nucleotides, the CDR3 is TGCAGTGCCCCGCGGCGTTACGAGCAGTACTTC. Amino acids: CSAPRRYEQYF.